These 20 T cell receptor beta chains were sequenced from one sample in a study of T cells after yellow fever vaccination. TCRdb processed the 5' RACE reads anew with MiXCR; each CDR3 protein has one entry. Among some 350,000 distinct CDR3 sequences listed, approximately 5.7% were seen once. Sequenced material: PBMCs, taken 5 days after the yellow fever booster vaccination. The receptors come from a man younger than 40 who received the YFV17D yellow fever vaccine.

This clonotype was seen ten or more times. The chain employs TRBV4-3 and TRBJ2-2; tentatively, D is TRBD1 or TRBD2 (6 bases each). With 6 bases removed from V and 5 bases from J, the gap between germline ends came to 16 bases. CDR1 LGHNA and CDR2 YSLEER come from the germline V gene. The CDR3 spans 15 residues. This chain's CDR3 is CASSLGGSGTGELFF. In DNA, the CDR3 is TGCGCCAGCAGTCTGGGGGGCTCGGGAACCGGGGAGCTGTTTTTT.

V gene TRBV20-1 combines with J gene TRBJ2-1; 9 bases are shared with TRBD2. Germline V gene sequence: CDR1 DFQATT, CDR2 SNEGSKA (reference sequence). The CDR3 sequence is 14 residues long. V lost 2 bases to trimming and J lost 5 bases; unmatched junction nucleotides: 4. The CDR3 is CSARLLAGHNEQFF. In nucleotides, the CDR3 is TGCAGTGCTAGACTGCTAGCGGGACACAATGAGCAGTTCTTC.

The J gene is TRBJ2-7, the V gene TRBV29-1; 11 bases map to TRBD2. The length of the CDR3 is 13 residues. The V and J ends lost 7 bases and 4 bases, in that order; junction bases with no gene match: 6. Germline V lookup: CDR1 SQVTM, CDR2 ANQGSEA. CDR3 sequence reads: CSAVLAGVYEQYF. The DNA of the CDR3 is TGCAGCGCCGTACTAGCGGGAGTATACGAGCAGTACTTC.

This clonotype showed up just a few times. CDR3 nucleotide sequence: TGCGCCAGCAGGCCCACAGGGGGCGAGAAGGAAAAACTGTTTTTT. This gives the protein CASRPTGGEKEKLFF. This chain connects TRBV5-1 to TRBJ1-4; 9 bases agree with TRBD1. The CDR3 runs to 15 residues. V gave up 5 bases and J gave up 8 bases; unmatched junction bases: 10. The V gene's germline CDR1 is SGHRS and CDR2 YFSETQ.

This clonotype has a count of ten or more. The rearrangement uses TRBV7-2 and TRBJ2-1; D gene uncertain. The CDR3 totals 12 residues. CDR1 is SGHTA and CDR2 is FQGNSA in the germline V gene. V lost 4 bases and J lost 5, with 6 bases in between. CDR3 loop: CASSSWDNEQFF. In nucleotides, the CDR3 is TGTGCCAGCAGCTCGTGGGACAATGAGCAGTTCTTC.

At least ten counts were recorded for this clonotype. The chain recombines TRBV27 with TRBJ2-3, with 9 bases that match TRBD1. Unmatched junction bases numbered 10, after V lost 7 bases and J lost 2 bases. Germline V lookup: CDR1 MNHEY, CDR2 SMNVEV (reference sequence). The CDR3 spans 16 residues. The CDR3 reads CASTKTGTGNTDTQYF. The CDR3 bases are TGTGCCAGCACCAAAACCGGGACAGGGAACACAGATACGCAGTATTTT.

Details on this clonotype: A much larger clone is a single base away; this may be a read error. The chain links TRBV15 to TRBJ2-7; 10 nucleotides line up with TRBD1. CDR1 and CDR2 (germline): LNHNV, YYDKDF (reference sequence). The CDR3 contains 13 residues. The CDR3 is CANSRDRGYEQYF. In nucleotides, the CDR3 is TGTGCCAACAGCAGGGACAGGGGCTACGAGCAGTACTTC.

This clonotype was seen more than once but under ten times. The V gene is TRBV12-3 or TRBV12-4, the J gene TRBJ2-3, with D possibly matching TRBD1 (5 bases). V lost 3 bases to trimming and J lost 2 bases, with 15 bases between them. CDR3 length: 16 residues. As DNA, the CDR3 is TGTGCCAGCAGTTTTCGGACAACGACCTACACAGATACGCAGTATTTT. Translating gives CASSFRTTTYTDTQYF.

In this sample, this clonotype turned up many times. The rearrangement links TRBV9 to TRBJ2-5; D is perhaps TRBD1 (6 bases). The CDR3 is 15 residues long. The V end was cut by 2 bases, the J end by 1 base, with 12 bases between. Germline V lookup: CDR1 SGDLS, CDR2 YYNGEE. For the CDR3, the DNA is TGTGCCAGCAGCGTCCGGACAGCCCCCCAAGAGACCCAGTACTTC. Translating gives CASSVRTAPQETQYF. Based on the CDR3 plus reference TRBV9 and TRBJ2-5, the full variable domain is DSGVTQTPKHLITATGQRVTLRCSPRSGDLSVYWYQQSLDQGLQFLIQYYNGEERAKGNILERFSAQQFPDLHSELNLSSLELGDSALYFCASSVRTAPQETQYFGPGTRLLVL.

The chain uses TRBV5-1 and TRBJ2-1; D gene uncertain. V lost 7 bases to trimming and J lost 0 bases, with 11 bases between them. This CDR3 has 14 residues. Germline values: CDR1 SGHRS, CDR2 YFSETQ. CDR3 region: CASYDLGSYNEQFF. In nucleotides, the CDR3 is TGCGCCAGCTATGATCTGGGCTCCTACAATGAGCAGTTCTTC.

This clonotype came up many times. This rearrangement joins TRBV20-1 to TRBJ1-6; D is ambiguous. V dropped 5 bases and J dropped 0 bases, with 5 bases sitting between them. The CDR3 runs to 13 residues. The germline V gene has CDR1 DFQATT and CDR2 SNEGSKA (reference sequence). The CDR3 DNA is TGCAGTGCTTTTAGCTCCTATAATTCACCCCTCCACTTT. Encoded protein: CSAFSSYNSPLHF.

This clonotype was seen only a few times. The chain employs TRBV20-1 and TRBJ1-5; unclear D gene. This CDR3 region has 13 residues. The germline V gene encodes CDR1 DFQATT and CDR2 SNEGSKA (reference sequence). V was cut by 3 bases and J by 3 bases, with 9 bases left in between. CDR3 amino acids: CSARRPTNQPQHF. The CDR3 DNA is TGCAGTGCTAGGCGGCCTACCAATCAGCCCCAGCATTTT.

The CDR3 DNA is TGCGCCAGCAGCCCAGGGACCCGCCTCTCCCCAGAGACCCAGTACTTC. This gives the protein CASSPGTRLSPETQYF. The rearrangement joins TRBV5-1 to TRBJ2-5; either TRBD1 or TRBD2 may fit D (5 bases each). The CDR3 contains 16 residues. Looked up from germline, CDR1 is SGHRS and CDR2 is YFSETQ. The V and J ends lost 4 bases and 4 bases respectively, with 20 bases between them.

This clonotype has a handful of counts. V usage is TRBV20-1 and J usage is TRBJ2-5, with TRBD1 matching over 7 bases. The CDR3 runs to 13 residues. Germline trimming cut 6 bases from V and 1 base from J; bases unmatched to any gene: 5. CDR1 and CDR2 from the germline V gene are DFQATT and SNEGSKA (reference sequence). CDR3 protein: CSAHRDSQETQYF. DNA for the CDR3: TGCAGTGCCCACCGGGACAGCCAAGAGACCCAGTACTTC.

The chain joins TRBV5-1 to TRBJ2-3, with D possibly TRBD1 on 6 matching bases. The CDR3 has 14 residues. V dropped 3 bases and J dropped 4 bases, with 12 bases sitting between them. From germline, CDR1 is SGHRS and CDR2 YFSETQ. The CDR3 DNA reads as TGCGCCAGCAGCTCAGGACAGACCCCAGATACGCAGTATTTT. Its protein is CASSSGQTPDTQYF.

The genes are TRBV20-1 and TRBJ2-7, with D perhaps TRBD2 (6 bases). There are 13 residues in the CDR3. Germline V lookup: CDR1 DFQATT, CDR2 SNEGSKA (reference sequence). The ends were cut back, 6 bases at V and 3 bases at J, with 15 bases in the middle. CDR3 sequence reads: CSATGLHNYEQYF. The CDR3 DNA sequence: TGCAGTGCCACGGGACTGCACAACTACGAGCAGTACTTC.

This clonotype was observed at least ten times. The chain employs TRBV18 and TRBJ2-1; either TRBD1 or TRBD2 may supply D (6 bases each). Germline CDR1 KGHSH, CDR2 LQKENI. V gave up 3 bases and J gave up 6 bases, with 9 bases separating them. There are 13 residues in the CDR3. This chain's CDR3 is CASSPGGPNEQFF. CDR3 sequence (DNA): TGTGCCAGCTCACCGGGGGGCCCCAATGAGCAGTTCTTC.

This clonotype occurred a few times. The V call is TRBV11-2, the J call TRBJ2-1, with TRBD2 matching 7 bases. The junction had 3 bases not matched to a gene; V was cut back by 2 bases and J by 5 bases. CDR1 and CDR2 (germline): SGHAT, FQNNGV. The CDR3 spans 14 residues. CDR3 loop: CASSLRLANNEQFF. For the CDR3, the DNA is TGTGCCAGCAGCTTACGACTAGCAAACAATGAGCAGTTCTTC.

This clonotype has a handful of counts. The V and J genes are TRBV5-4 and TRBJ2-5, with D perhaps TRBD2 (7 bases). This CDR3 spans 13 amino acids. Germline lookup yields CDR1 SGHNT and CDR2 YYREEE (reference sequence). V lost 5 bases and J lost 3, with 11 bases in between. Here the CDR3 reads CASRIGGEETQYF. The CDR3 region has the DNA TGTGCCAGCAGGATAGGGGGGGAAGAGACCCAGTACTTC.

The chain joins TRBV5-4 to TRBJ2-1; a weak D match, TRBD2 (6 bases). Germline values: CDR1 SGHNT, CDR2 YYREEE (reference sequence). Trimming removed 1 base at V and 11 bases at J, with 25 bases between. The CDR3 contains 17 residues. As DNA, the CDR3 is TGTGCCAGCAGCTTGCTTAGTGGGGGGAGTAGGTCCCCCCAGCAGTTCTTC. Amino acid sequence: CASSLLSGGSRSPQQFF.